Listed below are T cell receptor beta chains from one sample, sequenced in a study of sequential checkpoint blockade in melanoma. Libraries were prepared by immunoSEQ multiplex PCR; TCRdb keeps only in-frame clonotypes and omits some of them. The sample holds more than 15,000 clones; 55% to 80% are singletons and the top ten take 20% to 25%. The specimen was CD8+ T cells sorted from blood (inferred from file names), collected from a patient given nivolumab and ipilimumab in sequence. All receptors come from a human donor with melanoma. The conserved cysteine and the conserved F or W are not part of the CDR3 here. Each record gives: V gene, J gene, CDR3 protein.

V gene: TRBV19
J gene: TRBJ2-7
CDR3 protein: ASSLGQGSYEQY

V gene: TRBV7-9
J gene: TRBJ1-2
CDR3 protein: ASSGTGHYGYT

V gene: TRBV30
J gene: TRBJ2-7
CDR3 protein: AWSNRVPSYEQY

V gene: TRBV2
J gene: TRBJ1-2
CDR3 protein: ASSEPRTGTVYYYGYT

V gene: TRBV7-6
J gene: .
CDR3 protein: ASSSFRDRAYEQY

V gene: TRBV5-1
J gene: TRBJ2-7
CDR3 protein: ASSLGISYEQY

V gene: TRBV7-3
J gene: TRBJ1-6
CDR3 protein: ASSLTGPGQGWNSPLH

V gene: TRBV29-1
J gene: TRBJ1-2
CDR3 protein: SVLGTVTNYGYT

V gene: TRBV19
J gene: TRBJ1-1
CDR3 protein: ASSIVGTGAWNTEAF

V gene: TRBV6-5
J gene: TRBJ2-7
CDR3 protein: ASRTSGYYEQY

V gene: TRBV5-6
J gene: TRBJ1-2
CDR3 protein: ASSPGLLLGYGYT

V gene: TRBV19
J gene: TRBJ1-1
CDR3 protein: ASSIGDSQLTEAF

V gene: TRBV9
J gene: TRBJ1-4
CDR3 protein: ASSVGGDKGEKLF

V gene: TRBV15
J gene: TRBJ1-4
CDR3 protein: ATSGQIATNEKLF

V gene: TRBV7-3
J gene: .
CDR3 protein: ASSIGGQGSYEQY

V gene: TRBV19
J gene: TRBJ1-1
CDR3 protein: ASSTQGASTEAF

V gene: TRBV7-6
J gene: TRBJ2-7
CDR3 protein: ASSLRLAGGEQY

V gene: TRBV5-6
J gene: TRBJ2-7
CDR3 protein: ASSATLSSEEY

V gene: TRBV7-8
J gene: TRBJ2-7
CDR3 protein: ASSLSMGLAGVGIYEQY

V gene: TRBV2
J gene: TRBJ2-1
CDR3 protein: ASSAKGFKGVSYNEQF

V gene: TRBV28
J gene: TRBJ2-7
CDR3 protein: ASSSRDTLYEQY

V gene: TRBV7-9
J gene: TRBJ2-7
CDR3 protein: ASSPGLVPDEQY

V gene: TRBV25-1
J gene: TRBJ1-3
CDR3 protein: ASSDIGVSGNTIY

V gene: TRBV4-1
J gene: TRBJ2-7
CDR3 protein: ASSQGAGATYEQY

V gene: TRBV6-4
J gene: TRBJ2-2
CDR3 protein: ASSDSQGAGELF

V gene: TRBV13
J gene: TRBJ2-7
CDR3 protein: ASSLVPGTSGDYEQY

V gene: TRBV7-8
J gene: TRBJ2-7
CDR3 protein: ASSFRTGSSYEQY

V gene: TRBV11-2
J gene: TRBJ2-7
CDR3 protein: ASSVGTGDYEQY

V gene: TRBV5-4
J gene: TRBJ2-7
CDR3 protein: ASSPVIPAYEQY

V gene: TRBV10-3
J gene: TRBJ1-1
CDR3 protein: AISAGENTEAF

V gene: TRBV9
J gene: TRBJ2-1
CDR3 protein: ASSVDGSSLNNEQF

V gene: TRBV11-2
J gene: TRBJ1-2
CDR3 protein: ASSLHRPKGLSVYGYT

V gene: TRBV7-9
J gene: TRBJ1-4
CDR3 protein: ASSLTGANEKLF

V gene: TRBV5-1
J gene: TRBJ1-6
CDR3 protein: ASSFFGRANSPLH

V gene: TRBV5-6
J gene: TRBJ1-2
CDR3 protein: ASSLGDSLFSGYT

V gene: TRBV28
J gene: TRBJ2-7
CDR3 protein: ASSLTGIHEQY

V gene: TRBV2
J gene: TRBJ2-7
CDR3 protein: ASSVLSLRLDEQY

V gene: TRBV4-1
J gene: TRBJ1-6
CDR3 protein: ASSQDPFSRTGGPPLH

V gene: TRBV28
J gene: TRBJ2-7
CDR3 protein: ASSGLAGGPMVNEQY

V gene: TRBV27
J gene: TRBJ2-7
CDR3 protein: ASSLYRERPGEQY

V gene: TRBV30
J gene: TRBJ1-5
CDR3 protein: AWSAGDSNQPQH

V gene: TRBV7-3
J gene: TRBJ1-3
CDR3 protein: ASTHNPGKTGNTIY

V gene: TRBV25-1
J gene: TRBJ1-1
CDR3 protein: ASSEFRGRNTEAF

V gene: TRBV12-5
J gene: TRBJ1-1
CDR3 protein: ASGFSGPEAF

V gene: TRBV7-9
J gene: TRBJ2-7
CDR3 protein: ASSSTGPYEQY

V gene: TRBV4-1
J gene: TRBJ2-7
CDR3 protein: ASSPGGYLEQY

V gene: TRBV9
J gene: TRBJ1-5
CDR3 protein: ASSVGHQGVGQPQH

V gene: TRBV27
J gene: TRBJ1-1
CDR3 protein: ASSHRGPTEAF

V gene: TRBV11-2
J gene: TRBJ1-1
CDR3 protein: ASTHLAGGLNTEAF

V gene: TRBV7-9
J gene: TRBJ2-7
CDR3 protein: ASSTTSGRIYEQY

V gene: TRBV9
J gene: TRBJ1-6
CDR3 protein: ASSVGQGANSPLH

V gene: TRBV9
J gene: TRBJ1-1
CDR3 protein: ASSKTANTEAF

V gene: TRBV11-2
J gene: TRBJ2-7
CDR3 protein: ASSYRGFPYEQY

V gene: TRBV6-6
J gene: TRBJ1-1
CDR3 protein: ASSPRGEAF

V gene: TRBV23-1
J gene: TRBJ1-1
CDR3 protein: ASSQQNTEAF

V gene: TRBV5-4
J gene: TRBJ1-5
CDR3 protein: ASSPNRYSNQPQH

V gene: TRBV5-6
J gene: TRBJ1-3
CDR3 protein: ASSLGAGQNSGNTIY